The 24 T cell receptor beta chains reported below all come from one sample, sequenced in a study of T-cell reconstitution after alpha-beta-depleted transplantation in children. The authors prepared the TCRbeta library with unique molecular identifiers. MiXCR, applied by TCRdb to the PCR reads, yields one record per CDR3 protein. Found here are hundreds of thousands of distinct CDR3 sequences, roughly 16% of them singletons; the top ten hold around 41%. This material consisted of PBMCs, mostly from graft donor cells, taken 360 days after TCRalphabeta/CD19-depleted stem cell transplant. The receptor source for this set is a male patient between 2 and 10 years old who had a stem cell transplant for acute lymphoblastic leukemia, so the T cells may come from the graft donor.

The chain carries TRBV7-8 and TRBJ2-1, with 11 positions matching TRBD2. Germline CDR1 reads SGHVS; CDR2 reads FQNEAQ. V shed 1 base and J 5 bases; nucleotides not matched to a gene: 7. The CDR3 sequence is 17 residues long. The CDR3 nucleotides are TGTGCCAGCAGCTTAGGGTTCCTAGCGGGAGGACACAATGAGCAGTTCTTC. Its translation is CASSLGFLAGGHNEQFF.

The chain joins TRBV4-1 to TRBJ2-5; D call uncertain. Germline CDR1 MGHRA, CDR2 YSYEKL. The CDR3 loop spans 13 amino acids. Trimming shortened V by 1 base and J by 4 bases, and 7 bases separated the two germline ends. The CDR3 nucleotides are TGCGCCAGCAGCCAAGGAGCTTTAGAGACCCAGTACTTC. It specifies CASSQGALETQYF.

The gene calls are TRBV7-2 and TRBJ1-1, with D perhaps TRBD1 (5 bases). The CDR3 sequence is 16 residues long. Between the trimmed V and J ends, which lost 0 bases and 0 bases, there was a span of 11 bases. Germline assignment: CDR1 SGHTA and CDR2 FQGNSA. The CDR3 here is CASSLAGAGLNTEAFF. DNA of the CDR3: TGTGCCAGCAGCTTAGCAGGGGCAGGGTTGAACACTGAAGCTTTCTTT.

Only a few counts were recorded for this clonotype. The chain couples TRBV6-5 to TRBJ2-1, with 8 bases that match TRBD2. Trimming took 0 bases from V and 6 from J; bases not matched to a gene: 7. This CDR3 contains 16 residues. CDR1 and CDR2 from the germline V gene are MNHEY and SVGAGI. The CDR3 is CASSYSIAGGGNEQFF. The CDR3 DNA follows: TGTGCCAGCAGTTACTCGATCGCGGGGGGAGGCAATGAGCAGTTCTTC.

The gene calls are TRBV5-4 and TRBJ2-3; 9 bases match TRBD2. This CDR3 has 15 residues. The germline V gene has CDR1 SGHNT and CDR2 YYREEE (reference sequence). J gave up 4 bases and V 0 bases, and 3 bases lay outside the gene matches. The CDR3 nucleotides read TGTGCCAGCAGCTTGGCGGGCGGGAGGGCAGATACGCAGTATTTT. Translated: CASSLAGGRADTQYF.

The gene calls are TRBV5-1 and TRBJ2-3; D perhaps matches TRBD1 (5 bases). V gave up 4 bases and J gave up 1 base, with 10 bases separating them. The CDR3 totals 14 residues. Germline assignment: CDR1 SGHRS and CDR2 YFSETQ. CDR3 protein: CASSVQGGTDTQYF. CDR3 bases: TGCGCCAGCAGCGTGCAGGGTGGCACAGATACGCAGTATTTT.

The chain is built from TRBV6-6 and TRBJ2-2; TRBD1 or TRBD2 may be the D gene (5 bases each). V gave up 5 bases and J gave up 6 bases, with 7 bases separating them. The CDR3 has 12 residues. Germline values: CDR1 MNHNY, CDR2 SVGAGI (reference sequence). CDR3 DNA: TGTGCCAGCAGTAGGGACCCCGGGGAGCTGTTTTTT. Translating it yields CASSRDPGELFF.

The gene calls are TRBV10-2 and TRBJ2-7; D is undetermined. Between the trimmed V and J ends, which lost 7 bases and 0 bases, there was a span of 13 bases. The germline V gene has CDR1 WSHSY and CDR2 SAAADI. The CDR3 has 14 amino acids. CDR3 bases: TGCGCCAGCACCCCGTGGGCAAGCTCCTACGAGCAGTACTTC. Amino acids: CASTPWASSYEQYF.

CDR3 sequence: CSARPTSGSRNTQYF. Written as DNA, the CDR3 is TGCAGTGCTCGGCCGACTAGCGGGAGTCGAAATACGCAGTATTTT. The rearrangement joins TRBV20-1 to TRBJ2-3, with 12 bases aligning to TRBD2. J was trimmed by 7 bases and V by 5 bases; bases with no gene match: 10. Germline-derived CDR1 and CDR2 are DFQATT and SNEGSKA (reference sequence). The CDR3 totals 15 residues.

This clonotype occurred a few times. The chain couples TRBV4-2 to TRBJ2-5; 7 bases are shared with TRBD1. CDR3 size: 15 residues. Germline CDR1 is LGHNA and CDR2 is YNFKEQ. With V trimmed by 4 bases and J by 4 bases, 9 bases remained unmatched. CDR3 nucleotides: TGTGCCAGCAGCCTAATTTTAGGGGGCCGAGAGACCCAGTACTTC. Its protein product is CASSLILGGRETQYF.

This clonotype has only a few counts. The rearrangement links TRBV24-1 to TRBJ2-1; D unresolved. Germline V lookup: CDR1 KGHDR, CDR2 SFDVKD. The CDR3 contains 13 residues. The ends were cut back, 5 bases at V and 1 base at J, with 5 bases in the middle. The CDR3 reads CATSAGSYNEQFF. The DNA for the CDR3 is TGTGCCACCAGTGCGGGTTCCTACAATGAGCAGTTCTTC.

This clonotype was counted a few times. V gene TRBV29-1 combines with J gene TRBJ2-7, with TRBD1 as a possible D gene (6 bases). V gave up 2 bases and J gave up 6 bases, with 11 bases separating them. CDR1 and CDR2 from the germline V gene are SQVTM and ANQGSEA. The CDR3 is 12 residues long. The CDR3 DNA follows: TGCAGCGTTGAATGGGGGCCCCGCGAGCAGTACTTC. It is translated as CSVEWGPREQYF.

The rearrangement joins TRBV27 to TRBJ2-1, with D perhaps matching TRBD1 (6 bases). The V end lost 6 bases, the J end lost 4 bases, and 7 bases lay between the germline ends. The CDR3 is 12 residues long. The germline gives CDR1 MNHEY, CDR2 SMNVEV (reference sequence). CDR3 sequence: CASRTGYNEQFF. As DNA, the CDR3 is TGTGCCAGCAGGACAGGATACAATGAGCAGTTCTTC.

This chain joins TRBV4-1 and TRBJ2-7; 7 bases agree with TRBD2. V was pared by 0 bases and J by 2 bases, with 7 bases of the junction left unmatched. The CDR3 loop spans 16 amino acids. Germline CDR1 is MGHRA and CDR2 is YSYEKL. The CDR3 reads CASSQDMRREPYEQYF. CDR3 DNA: TGCGCCAGCAGCCAAGATATGAGGCGGGAGCCCTACGAGCAGTACTTC.

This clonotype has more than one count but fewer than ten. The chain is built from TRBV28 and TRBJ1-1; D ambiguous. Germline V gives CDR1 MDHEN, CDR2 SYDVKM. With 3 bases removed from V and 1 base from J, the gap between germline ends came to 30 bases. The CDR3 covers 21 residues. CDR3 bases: TGTGCCAGCAGTTTGGGGTCCAGATTGGGTAAACGGGGAGAGGGGAACACTGAAGCTTTCTTT. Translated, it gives CASSLGSRLGKRGEGNTEAFF.

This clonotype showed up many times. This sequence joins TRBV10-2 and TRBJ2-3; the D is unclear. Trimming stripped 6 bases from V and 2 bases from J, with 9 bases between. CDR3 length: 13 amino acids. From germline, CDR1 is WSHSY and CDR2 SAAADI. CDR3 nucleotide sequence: TGCGCCAGCAGCCCTCCCCCCACAGATACGCAGTATTTT. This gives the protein CASSPPPTDTQYF.

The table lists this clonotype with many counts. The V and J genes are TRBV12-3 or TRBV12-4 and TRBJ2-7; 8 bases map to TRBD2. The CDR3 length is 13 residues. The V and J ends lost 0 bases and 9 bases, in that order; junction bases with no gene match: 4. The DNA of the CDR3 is TGTGCCAGCAGTTTAGCGGACGGGAGGGGGCAGTACTTC. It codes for CASSLADGRGQYF.

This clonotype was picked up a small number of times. CDR3 sequence: CASSIPAGSDYEQYF. The CDR3 nucleotides read TGTGCCAGCAGCATTCCAGCGGGAAGCGATTACGAGCAGTACTTC. The chain joins TRBV2 to TRBJ2-7; 7 nucleotides agree with TRBD2. Per germline, CDR1 SNHLY and CDR2 FYNNEI. This CDR3 has 15 residues. The trim removed 6 bases at V and 4 bases at J, leaving 12 bases unmatched.

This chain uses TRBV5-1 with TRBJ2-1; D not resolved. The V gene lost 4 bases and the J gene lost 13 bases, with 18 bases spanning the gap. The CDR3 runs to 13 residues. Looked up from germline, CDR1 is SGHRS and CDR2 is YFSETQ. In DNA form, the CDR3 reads TGCGCCAGCAGCCCGGAGTTAAATCAGCCCCAGTTCTTC. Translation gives CASSPELNQPQFF.

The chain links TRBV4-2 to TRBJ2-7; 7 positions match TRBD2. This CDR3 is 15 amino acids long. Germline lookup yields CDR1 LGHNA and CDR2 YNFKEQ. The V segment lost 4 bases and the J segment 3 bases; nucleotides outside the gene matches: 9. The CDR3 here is CASSPSPGGRYEQYF. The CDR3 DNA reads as TGTGCCAGCAGCCCAAGTCCGGGAGGCCGCTACGAGCAGTACTTC.

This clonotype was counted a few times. The CDR3 sequence: CASSPRGSGPNTGELFF. CDR3 DNA sequence: TGTGCCAGCAGCCCCCGGGGAAGCGGACCGAACACCGGGGAGCTGTTTTTT. This chain uses TRBV5-4 with TRBJ2-2; tentative D call: TRBD2 (5 bases). The CDR3 contains 17 residues. Germline lookup yields CDR1 SGHNT and CDR2 YYREEE (reference sequence). V was pared by 4 bases and J by 0 bases, with 16 bases between.

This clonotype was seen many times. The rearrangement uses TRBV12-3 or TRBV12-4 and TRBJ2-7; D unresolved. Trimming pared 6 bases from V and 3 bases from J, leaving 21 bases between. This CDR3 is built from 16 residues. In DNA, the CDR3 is TGTGCCAGCAGCTCCCTCGGCAGGCCGATTATCTACGAGCAGTACTTC. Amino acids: CASSSLGRPIIYEQYF.

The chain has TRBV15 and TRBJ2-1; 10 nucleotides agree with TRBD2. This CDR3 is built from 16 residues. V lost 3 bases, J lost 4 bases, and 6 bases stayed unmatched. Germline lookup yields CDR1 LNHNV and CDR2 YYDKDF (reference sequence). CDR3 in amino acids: CATSSPTSGFYNEQFF. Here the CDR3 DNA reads TGTGCCACCAGCAGCCCGACTAGCGGGTTTTACAATGAGCAGTTCTTC.

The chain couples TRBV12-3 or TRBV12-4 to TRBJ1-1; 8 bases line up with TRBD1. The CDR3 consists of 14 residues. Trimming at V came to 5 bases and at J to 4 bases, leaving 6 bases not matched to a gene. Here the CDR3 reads CASSPQGVATEAFF. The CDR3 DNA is TGTGCCAGCAGTCCACAGGGGGTGGCCACTGAAGCTTTCTTT.